These T cell receptor beta chains were read from a single sample in a study of T cell changes during pregnancy in multiple sclerosis. Method: immunoSEQ multiplex PCR; TCRdb's copy keeps in-frame clones and lacks some. The sample carries about 20,000 clones, roughly 90% recorded once. Here the sequenced sample was CD4+ T cells from peripheral blood mononuclear cells, taken after pregnancy. Every receptor here comes from a female donor in good health, enrolled as a control in a pregnancy study. The CDR3 runs from the conserved cysteine through the conserved F or W. D genes are given only for firm matches. Size is stated for part of the rows, as once, few or many counts, or as a class when the clone is expanded.

clone_size j_call v_call d_call cdr3_nt cdr3_aa
NA TRBJ1-5 TRBV19 TRBD1 TGTGCCAGTAGCGCGACAGGGGGCGCGGGCAATCAGCCCCAGCATTTT CASSATGGAGNQPQHF
NA TRBJ1-5 TRBV2 NA TGTGCCAGCAGTGGGGAGAGGGATCAGCCCCAGCATTTT CASSGERDQPQHF
NA TRBJ2-1 TRBV6-6 TRBD1 TGTGCCAGCAGCTCCACGGGACAGGGGGGGAATGAGCAGTTCTTC CASSSTGQGGNEQFF
few TRBJ2-7 TRBV10-3 TRBD2 TGTGCCATCAGTGAGGGACTAGCGGGGGACGCGCCCTACGAGCAGTACTTC CAISEGLAGDAPYEQYF
NA TRBJ2-5 TRBV30 NA TGTGCCTGGGGTGGGCAGACAGGGACCCAGTACTTC CAWGGQTGTQYF
NA TRBJ1-6 TRBV7-8 NA TGTGCCAGCAGTACCTCATCGAGGGTCGGGGTCTTTAGTGGTTCACCCCTCCACTTT CASSTSSRVGVFSGSPLHF
NA TRBJ2-3 TRBV7-2 TRBD2 TGTGCCAGCAGCTTATACGGGGGGGAGATGTATTTT CASSLYGGEMYF
NA TRBJ2-1 TRBV2 NA TGTGCCAGCAGTCGGGTAGACTACAATGAGCAGTTCTTC CASSRVDYNEQFF
NA TRBJ2-3 TRBV7-8 TRBD2 TGTGCCAGCAGCCCCGGGGGGGGCACAGATACGCAGTATTTT CASSPGGGTDTQYF
once TRBJ2-3 TRBV5-4 NA TGTGCCAGCAGCTTGAGGTCAGCGCGGTTCACAGATACGCAGTATTTT CASSLRSARFTDTQYF
NA TRBJ1-2 TRBV7-2 NA TGTGCCAGCAGCTTAGCGGGGGAGGGTGGCTACACCTTC CASSLAGEGGYTF
NA TRBJ2-1 TRBV19 TRBD2 TGTGCCAGTAGTGCCTGGGGTAGCGGGAGTTACAATGAGCAGTTCTTC CASSAWGSGSYNEQFF
once TRBJ2-7 TRBV5-1 NA TGCGCCAGCAGCCCCGACAGGAACTACGAGCAGTACTTC CASSPDRNYEQYF